The 20 T cell receptor beta chains below all came from one sample that was sequenced in a study of shared clonotypes between healthy human individuals. Profiled with immunoSEQ multiplex PCR; TCRdb holds only in-frame clones, not every one. The sample has 520,000 or so clones, 79% seen once. The sequencing input was PBMCs. These receptors were taken from a woman in her forties in good health. Some clones in this sample may be carry-over from other donors' samples.

The chain links TRBV5-1 to TRBJ2-1; 8 bases align to TRBD1. Germline CDR1 reads SGHRS; CDR2 reads YFSETQ. This CDR3 is built from 16 residues. J was trimmed by 1 base and V by 1 base; bases with no gene match: 4. CDR3 amino acids: CASSLLQGVSYNEQFF. CDR3 nucleotides: TGCGCCAGCAGCTTGCTACAGGGGGTTTCCTACAATGAGCAGTTCTTC.

This sequence joins TRBV7-9 and TRBJ2-4; TRBD1 agrees at 12 bases. Germline CDR1 is SEHNR and CDR2 is FQNEAQ (reference sequence). The CDR3 totals 15 residues. V dropped 1 base and J dropped 7; count of bases not matched to a gene: 2. DNA for the CDR3: TGTGCCAGCAGCTTAGTGGGGACAGGGGGCAACATTCAGTACTTC. This codes for CASSLVGTGGNIQYF.

The V call is TRBV6-1, the J call TRBJ2-7; D assignment may be TRBD1 or TRBD2 (5 bases each). The ends were cut back, 1 base at V and 4 bases at J, with 17 bases in the middle. Looked up from germline, CDR1 is MNHNS and CDR2 is SASEGT. The CDR3 sequence is 16 residues long. The CDR3 region has the DNA TGTGCCAGCAGTGAAGGAGGGTTAGGGGTTGGTTACGAGCAGTACTTC. As protein: CASSEGGLGVGYEQYF.

V is TRBV28 and J is TRBJ1-1; D call uncertain. Per germline, CDR1 MDHEN and CDR2 SYDVKM. This CDR3 has 12 residues. V was cut by 1 base and J by 3 bases, with 3 bases left in between. The CDR3 DNA reads TGTGCCAGCAGTTTATCCCACACTGAAGCTTTCTTT. This codes for CASSLSHTEAFF.

The genes are TRBV18 and TRBJ1-2; maybe TRBD1 (6 bases). This CDR3 has 12 residues. The V gene's germline CDR1 is KGHSH and CDR2 LQKENI. V lost 3 bases and J lost 8, with 10 bases in between. CDR3 loop: CASSPGGQGYTF. In DNA form, the CDR3 reads TGTGCCAGCTCACCGGGGGGGCAAGGCTACACCTTC.

The chain recombines TRBV5-1 with TRBJ2-3; the D is unclear. Trimming shortened V by 4 bases and J by 6 bases, and 12 bases separated the two germline ends. This CDR3 is 13 amino acids long. CDR1 and CDR2 from the germline V gene are SGHRS and YFSETQ. In DNA, the CDR3 is TGCGCCAGCAGCCCACACATTATGGATACGCAGTATTTT. Residues: CASSPHIMDTQYF.

The J gene is TRBJ2-1, the V gene TRBV7-3, with D tentatively TRBD1 (7 bases). Trimming pared 7 bases from V and 2 bases from J, leaving 15 bases between. CDR3 length: 15 residues. The germline CDR1 and CDR2 sequences are SGHTA and FQGTGA. CDR3 nucleotide sequence: TGTGCCAGCAAGAGGGGGCGGGACACCTACAATGAGCAGTTCTTC. It is translated as CASKRGRDTYNEQFF.

V and J are TRBV6-1 and TRBJ2-3, with 8 bases that match TRBD2. This CDR3 spans 15 amino acids. From germline, CDR1 is MNHNS and CDR2 SASEGT. Germline trimming cut 4 bases from V and 1 base from J; bases unmatched to any gene: 4. DNA for the CDR3: TGTGCCAGCAGTGTGCGGGAGGCCCGCACAGATACGCAGTATTTT. Translation: CASSVREARTDTQYF.

The chain recombines TRBV12-1 with TRBJ1-3. TRBV12-1 is termed a pseudogene. The CDR3 is 17 residues long. CDR3 sequence (DNA): TGTGCCAGCAGCCCGCCGGGGCAGGGACTGCGTGGAAACACCATATATTTT. Its protein product is CASSPPGQGLRGNTIYF.

As for this clone: Other nucleotide sequences in the sample specify the same CDR3. The chain couples TRBV20-1 to TRBJ2-7, with a tentative D call TRBD2 (5 bases). V lost 6 bases and J lost 2, with 8 bases in between. The CDR3 spans 11 residues. In germline, CDR1 is DFQATT, CDR2 SNEGSKA (reference sequence). The CDR3 reads CSASEAYEQYF. As DNA, the CDR3 is TGCAGTGCCTCGGAGGCCTACGAGCAGTACTTC.

The V gene is TRBV21-1, the J gene TRBJ2-2; the D call TRBD1 from the table was never checked on the DNA. TRBV21-1 is classified as a pseudogene. The CDR3 consists of 13 residues. The CDR3 DNA is TGTGCCAGCCCCTCAGGCGACACCGGGGAGCTGTTTTTT. Protein: CASPSGDTGELFF.

This clone was found a few times. The J gene is TRBJ1-5, the V gene TRBV10-1; D not certain. With 7 bases removed from V and 2 bases from J, the gap between germline ends came to 18 bases. The CDR3 extends over 16 amino acids. The V gene's germline CDR1 is WNHNN and CDR2 SYGVQD (reference sequence). Written as DNA, the CDR3 is TGCGCCAGCACCGCCCGGCGGGGAAAGGGCAATCAGCCCCAGCATTTT. Its translation is CASTARRGKGNQPQHF.

This chain links TRBV28 with TRBJ1-3; TRBD1 might be the D (5 bases). Germline loops: CDR1 MDHEN, CDR2 SYDVKM. CDR3 length: 15 amino acids. The V end was cut by 1 base, the J end by 3 bases, with 10 bases between. CDR3 in amino acids: CASSLSRVGGNTIYF. In nucleotides, the CDR3 is TGTGCCAGCAGTTTATCCAGGGTTGGTGGAAACACCATATATTTT.

The V call is TRBV7-9, the J call TRBJ2-6; D may be TRBD2 (6 bases). CDR1 is SEHNR, CDR2 FQNEAQ, per germline (reference sequence). Trimming took 3 bases from V and 3 from J, leaving 12 bases between them. The CDR3 runs to 16 residues. The CDR3 region has the DNA TGTGCCAGCAGCTTGACCCGGGGGATTGGGGCCAACGTCCTGACTTTC. Protein product: CASSLTRGIGANVLTF.

J is TRBJ1-2 and V is TRBV5-1; the D is unclear. The V gene lost 2 bases and the J gene lost 7 bases, with 12 bases spanning the gap. Germline V lookup: CDR1 SGHRS, CDR2 YFSETQ. The CDR3 contains 13 residues. CDR3 DNA: TGCGCCAGCAGCTTCGTCGAGGGTACTGGCTACACCTTC. Translating gives CASSFVEGTGYTF.

The chain joins TRBV19 to TRBJ2-7; 7 bases are shared with TRBD1. V was clipped by 5 bases and J by 7 bases; unmatched bases: 14. The CDR3 is made up of 15 amino acids. Germline V lookup: CDR1 LNHDA, CDR2 SQIVND (reference sequence). CDR3 DNA sequence: TGTGCCAGTAGTGCACCACCGACAGGGCTGGAAGAGCAGTACTTC. Translated: CASSAPPTGLEEQYF.

J is TRBJ2-3 and V is TRBV7-9; possible D gene TRBD2, 6 bases. CDR1 is SEHNR and CDR2 is FQNEAQ in the germline V gene (reference sequence). This CDR3 has 14 residues. Trimming shortened V by 10 bases and J by 9 bases, and 23 bases separated the two germline ends. The CDR3 sequence: CATANYRDSETQYF. CDR3 coding DNA: TGTGCCACAGCTAATTACCGGGACTCGGAAACGCAGTATTTT.

This clone was counted between two and nine times. CDR3 loop: CASSPTVTGETTDTQYF. DNA for the CDR3: TGTGCCAGCTCACCAACGGTGACAGGGGAGACCACAGATACGCAGTATTTT. The chain employs TRBV18 and TRBJ2-3; TRBD1 agrees at 8 bases. V lost 2 bases and J lost 2; bases outside the gene matches: 9. The CDR3 loop spans 17 amino acids. Germline V gene lookup returns CDR1 KGHSH and CDR2 LQKENI.

The rearrangement uses TRBV4-3 and TRBJ2-3; 10 bases match TRBD2. With 0 bases clipped from V and 4 bases from J, the junction kept 4 bases outside the gene matches. The germline V gene encodes CDR1 LGHNA and CDR2 YSLEER. This CDR3 has 16 residues. The CDR3 DNA reads as TGCGCCAGCAGCCAAGATGAGCGGGGGGGGGCAGATACGCAGTATTTT. Its protein is CASSQDERGGADTQYF.

This rearrangement joins TRBV7-3 to TRBJ2-2; possibly TRBD2 for D (6 bases). V dropped 1 base and J dropped 7 bases, with 19 bases sitting between them. CDR1 is SGHTA and CDR2 is FQGTGA in the germline V gene. This CDR3 region has 17 residues. CDR3 nucleotides: TGTGCCAGCAGCTTAAGGGACCCGGAGGGCCGCAGCGGGGAGCTGTTTTTT. Protein: CASSLRDPEGRSGELFF.